The rows below give T cell receptor beta chains drawn from one sample of a study of cytomegalovirus exposure and HLA in healthy donors. Clones were sequenced by immunoSEQ multiplex PCR, and TCRdb holds only the in-frame ones, with some missing. The sample records under 150,000 clones, about 87% being singletons. The source material was PBMCs. The receptors originated from a woman younger than 35 in good health and CMV-seronegative. Each CDR3 is given with its conserved first and last residue. Fields, in order: V gene, J gene, D gene, clone size, CDR3 DNA, CDR3 protein. D genes are given only for firm matches. The size field is filled for only some rows; it gives once, few, many or a size class.

TRBV7-2	TRBJ2-7	.	.	TGTGCCAGCAGCCAGTACTACGAGCAGTACTTC	CASSQYYEQYF
TRBV28	TRBJ2-1	TRBD2	.	TGTGCCAGCAGCCGAGCGGGGACCAACAATGAGCAGTTCTTC	CASSRAGTNNEQFF
TRBV11-3	TRBJ2-1	TRBD2	.	TGTGCCAGCAGCTCCCCGTACAGCGGGAGTTACTACAATGAGCAGTTCTTC	CASSSPYSGSYYNEQFF
TRBV28	TRBJ1-2	TRBD1	.	TGTGCCAGCACCGTAGGGGGCGCGGGCTATGGCTACACCTTC	CASTVGGAGYGYTF
TRBV5-3	TRBJ1-5	.	.	TGTGCCAGAAGCTTGGCGGGTTTACAGCCCCAGCATTTT	CARSLAGLQPQHF
TRBV2	TRBJ1-5	TRBD1	once	TGTGCCAGCAGAGCCGGCCGACAGGGAATGAATAGCAATCAGCCCCAGCATTTT	CASRAGRQGMNSNQPQHF
TRBV30	TRBJ2-7	.	.	TGTGCCTGGAGAGGCAGGGGCTCAAGCTCCTACGAGCAGTACTTC	CAWRGRGSSSYEQYF
TRBV9	TRBJ2-7	TRBD1	.	TGTGCCAGCAGCCCGGGGACAGACTCCTACGAGCAGTACTTC	CASSPGTDSYEQYF
TRBV29-1	TRBJ2-7	.	.	TGCAGCACAGCTCGCGACGGAAGGGGGGAGCAGTACTTC	CSTARDGRGEQYF
TRBV10-3	TRBJ2-1	TRBD2	.	TGTGCCAGCGGTCTAGCGGGAGCCTACAATGAGCAGTTCTTC	CASGLAGAYNEQFF